This TCR beta chain was retrieved from a study of T-cell memory formation after mild COVID-19. Study in general: TCR clusters mostly belonged to single donors. General study findings and limits: CD4+ contracting clones lay mainly in CM and EM, CD8+ ones in EMRA.

This clonotype was counted a few times. The antigen is not known. Barcoded TCR alpha and TCR beta cDNA libraries with UMIs came from 5'RACE using constant-segment primers. One entry per CDR3 protein results from TCRdb running MiXCR on the 5' RACE reads. The sample includes 80,000 to 95,000 distinct CDR3 sequences, roughly 23% of them seen just once. The CDR3 is 12 amino acids. From germline, CDR1 is SGHAT and CDR2 FQNNGV. Trimming left V 5 bases short and J 6 bases short, with 7 bases between. The chain joins TRBV11-2 to TRBJ2-2, with no clear D. The receptor was derived from a man between 18 and 29 years old who had mild COVID-19 (a few samples of this study predate the infection). Cell type and time point are not known. The sequencing sample was made of PBMCs or a T cell subset sorted from them (not recorded which). DNA of the CDR3: TGTGCCAGCAGCCTAAATCCCGGGGAGCTGTTTTTT. Encoded protein: CASSLNPGELFF.